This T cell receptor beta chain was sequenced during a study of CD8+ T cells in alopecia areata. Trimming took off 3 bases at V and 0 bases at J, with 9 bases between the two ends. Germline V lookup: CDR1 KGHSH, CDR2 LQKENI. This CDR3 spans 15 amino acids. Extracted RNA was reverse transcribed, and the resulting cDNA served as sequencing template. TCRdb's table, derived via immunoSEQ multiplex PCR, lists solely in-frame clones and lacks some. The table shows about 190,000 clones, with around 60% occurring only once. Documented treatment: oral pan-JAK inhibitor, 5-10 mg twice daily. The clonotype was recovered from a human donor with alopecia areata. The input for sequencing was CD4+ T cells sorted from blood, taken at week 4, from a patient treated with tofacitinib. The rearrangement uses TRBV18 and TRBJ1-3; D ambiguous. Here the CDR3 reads CASSPQTGSGNTIYF. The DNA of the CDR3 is TGTGCCAGCTCACCGCAGACCGGCTCTGGAAACACCATATATTTT.